The count of the clone carrying this TCR beta chain is one. Both 60 Vbeta primers and 13 Jbeta primers went into the PCR. TCRdb's copy holds only in-frame clones and misses some; the assay was immunoSEQ multiplex PCR. The sample holds some 150,000 clones, approximately 80% seen once. V dropped 5 bases and J dropped 0 bases, with 11 bases sitting between them. Per germline, CDR1 SGHTA and CDR2 FQGTGA. This CDR3 is 15 amino acids long. This specimen belongs to a study of cytomegalovirus exposure and HLA in healthy donors. The material sequenced was PBMCs. The sequence was collected from a woman in her 50s in good health and CMV-seronegative. The chain recombines TRBV7-3 with TRBJ2-1; unclear D gene. CDR3: CASSRLGGSYNEQFF. In nucleotides, the CDR3 is TGTGCCAGCAGCCGGCTCGGCGGCTCCTACAATGAGCAGTTCTTC.